Listed here are 15 T cell receptor beta chains from one sample, sequenced in a study of cytomegalovirus exposure and HLA in healthy donors. PCR amplification relied on 60 Vbeta primers (plus 13 Jbeta primers). TCRdb keeps only in-frame clones here, not all; method: immunoSEQ multiplex PCR. The sample contains about 160,000 clones, roughly 80% of which appear only once. Sequencing was carried out using PBMCs. These receptors were obtained from a girl under 18 in good health and CMV-seropositive.

Only a few counts were recorded for this clone. The chain combines TRBV18 with TRBJ1-1, with 7 nucleotides matching TRBD1. The CDR3 spans 15 residues. The ends lost 3 bases at V and 2 bases at J; junction bases unmatched: 6. Germline V gene lookup returns CDR1 KGHSH and CDR2 LQKENI. CDR3 bases: TGTGCCAGCTCACCTAGGGGGCCCCCAAACACTGAAGCTTTCTTT. It translates to CASSPRGPPNTEAFF.

The rearrangement joins TRBV5-4 to TRBJ1-2, with D possibly matching TRBD1 (6 bases). The V end lost 0 bases, the J end lost 2 bases, and 11 bases lay between the germline ends. This CDR3 contains 15 residues. Germline assignment: CDR1 SGHNT and CDR2 YYREEE (reference sequence). CDR3 bases: TGTGCCAGCAGCTTGGATAGGCAGGGGAACTATGGCTACACCTTC. Translating gives CASSLDRQGNYGYTF. Drawing the rest from reference TRBV5-4 and TRBJ1-2, the complete variable domain is ETGVTQSPTHLIKTRGQQVTLRCSSQSGHNTVSWYQQALGQGPQFIFQYYREEENGRGNFPPRFSGLQFPNYSSELNVNALELDDSALYLCASSLDRQGNYGYTFGSGTRLTVV.

V usage is TRBV13 and J usage is TRBJ2-7, with 8 nucleotides matching TRBD2. The CDR3 runs 14 residues. The germline CDR1 and CDR2 sequences are PRHDT and FYEKMQ (reference sequence). J lost 2 bases, V lost 6 bases, and 6 bases had no gene match. The CDR3 spells CASSFSGITYEQYF. The CDR3 nucleotides read TGTGCCAGCAGTTTTAGCGGGATAACCTACGAGCAGTACTTC.

The chain is built from TRBV2 and TRBJ1-1; D is possibly TRBD1 (5 bases). From germline, CDR1 is SNHLY and CDR2 FYNNEI. Trimming cost V 2 bases and J 1 base, with 11 bases left between them. The CDR3 runs to 15 residues. CDR3 nucleotide sequence: TGTGCCAGCAGTGAATTAAGGACAAAGAACACTGAAGCTTTCTTT. It yields the protein CASSELRTKNTEAFF.

The V and J genes are TRBV28 and TRBJ2-5; a possible D gene is TRBD2 (5 bases). This CDR3 spans 15 amino acids. Germline V gives CDR1 MDHEN, CDR2 SYDVKM. V was cut by 6 bases and J by 2 bases, with 16 bases left in between. CDR3 protein: CASRGTGTAQETQYF. In nucleotides, the CDR3 is TGTGCCAGCAGGGGAACGGGAACCGCTCAAGAGACCCAGTACTTC.

The rearrangement uses TRBV5-3 and TRBJ2-4; TRBD1 agrees at 8 bases. TRBV5-3 is placed among ORFs of uncertain function. V lost 4 bases, J lost 12 bases, and 12 bases stayed unmatched. The CDR3 covers 14 residues. The CDR3 is CARSPPRDRWSQYF. The CDR3 nucleotides are TGTGCCAGAAGCCCCCCCCGGGACAGGTGGTCTCAGTACTTC.

The V call is TRBV11-3, the J call TRBJ2-2, with TRBD1 matching over 8 bases. J gave up 7 bases and V 5 bases, and 6 bases lay outside the gene matches. CDR3 length: 14 residues. Looked up from germline, CDR1 is SGHNT and CDR2 is YENEEA. DNA for the CDR3: TGTGCCAGCAGCCAACGGACAGGGAGCGGGGAGCTGTTTTTT. This encodes CASSQRTGSGELFF.

The chain links TRBV30 to TRBJ2-2; weak D call: TRBD2 (7 bases). CDR3 length: 16 residues. Germline lookup yields CDR1 GTSNPN and CDR2 SVGIG (reference sequence). Trimming took off 1 base at V and 3 bases at J, with 15 bases between the two ends. The CDR3 protein is CAWSGRGGWDTGELFF. The CDR3 bases are TGTGCCTGGAGTGGGAGGGGGGGCTGGGACACCGGGGAGCTGTTTTTT.

This chain links TRBV2 with TRBJ2-5; 10 nucleotides align to TRBD1. Trimming took 4 bases from V and 5 from J; bases not matched to a gene: 4. CDR1 and CDR2 from the germline V gene are SNHLY and FYNNEI. The CDR3 loop spans 14 amino acids. CDR3 sequence reads: CASSGQGAEETQYF. CDR3 DNA: TGTGCCAGCAGTGGACAGGGGGCGGAGGAGACCCAGTACTTC.

This sequence joins TRBV27 and TRBJ2-7; 8 bases line up with TRBD1. J gave up 3 bases and V 3 bases, and 4 bases lay outside the gene matches. Germline V gene data show CDR1 as MNHEY and CDR2 as SMNVEV (reference sequence). The CDR3 runs to 14 residues. The CDR3 loop reads CASSLGTGLYEQYF. The CDR3 DNA reads TGTGCCAGCAGTTTGGGGACAGGTCTCTACGAGCAGTACTTC.

This sequence joins TRBV7-9 and TRBJ1-4; D gene ambiguous. The V gene lost 6 bases and the J gene lost 2 bases, with 13 bases spanning the gap. CDR1 SEHNR and CDR2 FQNEAQ come from the germline V gene (reference sequence). This CDR3 has 15 amino acids. CDR3 loop: CASRFGLETNEKLFF. In DNA form, the CDR3 reads TGTGCCAGCAGATTCGGGTTGGAGACTAATGAAAAACTGTTTTTT.

The chain recombines TRBV19 with TRBJ2-7, with 7 bases identical to TRBD2. The CDR3 extends over 15 amino acids. Germline V gives CDR1 LNHDA, CDR2 SQIVND (reference sequence). Losses at the gene ends were 0 bases for V and 7 bases for J; bases not matched to a gene: 9. The CDR3 bases are TGTGCCAGTAGTATAGAAGGAGCGGGACGGGGGGAGCAGTACTTC. Translation gives CASSIEGAGRGEQYF. Based on the CDR3 plus reference TRBV19 and TRBJ2-7, the full variable domain is DGGITQSPKYLFRKEGQNVTLSCEQNLNHDAMYWYRQDPGQGLRLIYYSQIVNDFQKGDIAEGYSVSREKKESFPLTVTSAQKNPTAFYLCASSIEGAGRGEQYFGPGTRLTVT.

This clone was recorded only once. This chain uses TRBV25-1 with TRBJ2-5, with TRBD1 identical over 9 bases. The better agreement between TRBJ2-7 and the DNA end casts doubt on the J call. This CDR3 has 15 residues. CDR1 is MGHDK, CDR2 SYGVNS, per germline. The CDR3 is CASGSADRGVYEQYF. DNA for the CDR3: TGTGCCAGCGGCAGTGCGGACAGGGGTGTTTACGAGCAGTACTTC.

The J gene is TRBJ2-1, the V gene TRBV11-2, with D uncertain. The CDR3 covers 14 residues. Germline V gene sequence: CDR1 SGHAT, CDR2 FQNNGV. Trimming left V 0 bases short and J 4 bases short, with 7 bases between. The CDR3 loop is CASSLDAEYNEQFF. The CDR3 DNA reads as TGTGCCAGCAGCTTAGATGCGGAATACAATGAGCAGTTCTTC.

The J gene is TRBJ2-7, the V gene TRBV5-1; 8 nucleotides match TRBD2. Germline-derived CDR1 and CDR2 are SGHRS and YFSETQ. This CDR3 has 14 residues. V shed 4 bases and J 6 bases; nucleotides not matched to a gene: 9. The CDR3 nucleotides read TGCGCCAGCAGCCCGGGACGGGAGGGCCTCGAGCAGTACTTC. Residues: CASSPGREGLEQYF.